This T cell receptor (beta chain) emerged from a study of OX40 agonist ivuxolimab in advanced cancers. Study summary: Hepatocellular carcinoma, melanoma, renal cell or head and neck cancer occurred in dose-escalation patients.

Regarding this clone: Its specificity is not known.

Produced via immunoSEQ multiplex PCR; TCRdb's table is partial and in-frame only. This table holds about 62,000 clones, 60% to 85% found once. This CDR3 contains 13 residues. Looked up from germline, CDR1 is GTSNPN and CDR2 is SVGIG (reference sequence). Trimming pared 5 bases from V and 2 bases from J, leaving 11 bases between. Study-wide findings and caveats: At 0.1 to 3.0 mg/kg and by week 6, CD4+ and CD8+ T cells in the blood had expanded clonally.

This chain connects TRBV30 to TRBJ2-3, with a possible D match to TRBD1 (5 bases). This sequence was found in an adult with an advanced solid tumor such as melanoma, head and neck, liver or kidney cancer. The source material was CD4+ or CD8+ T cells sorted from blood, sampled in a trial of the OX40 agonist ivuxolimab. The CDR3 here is CAWERQNTDTQYF. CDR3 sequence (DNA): TGTGCCTGGGAAAGACAGAACACAGATACGCAGTATTTT.